In its sample, the clone carrying this TCR beta chain was seen many times. Its target is unknown. The junction and the germline gene differ at one end; a read error may be behind it. Germline V CDR1 and CDR2: SGHTA, FQGNSA. This CDR3 is 15 amino acids long. All patients reached thyroid surgery having received no treatment beforehand. The data were obtained in a study of metastatic and nonmetastatic thyroid tumors. Study as a whole: Comparison of repertoires was carried out across blood and tumor or nodule tissue from malignant and benign thyroid patients.

General study findings and limits: According to reports, the diversity of TCR beta was significantly higher in malignant thyroid tumors than in benign nodules, and this held in both blood and tumor samples.

In the authors' methods: The distant-metastasis classifier for papillary thyroid cancer was built from CDR3 differences across clinicopathological groups. With MiXCR, TCRdb reprocessed the PCR reads. The V and J calls and clone size are TCRdb's, not the authors'. The sample includes 20,000 to 25,000 clones, roughly a quarter of them seen just once. This clonotype was obtained from a male donor with papillary thyroid cancer or a benign thyroid nodule (not recorded which). Some clones in this sample may be carry-over from other donors' samples. The chain carries TRBV7-2 and TRBJ2-7, with a weak D call TRBD1 (5 bases). The sample consisted of tumor tissue. CDR3 DNA sequence: TGTGCCAGCAGCCGAGGAAGGGAAGGGGTCCGGATCCCCTTCTTC. Translating gives CASSRGREGVRIPFF.